The 26 T cell receptor beta chains presented below share a single source sample, sequenced in a study of PD-1 blockade in classical Hodgkin lymphoma. TCRdb's copy holds only in-frame clones and misses some; the assay was immunoSEQ multiplex PCR. The sample lists 50,000 or so clones; around 74% were seen once. Described time point: cycle 4 day 1 (C4D1), after 5 to 7 weeks of nivolumab. Patients all relapsed after autologous stem cell transplantation, and there was variation in brentuximab vedotin exposure. Sequenced material: peripheral blood mononuclear cells (PBMCs), taken before the fourth cycle of nivolumab. These receptors were taken from a human donor with classical Hodgkin lymphoma.

This clone was found a few times. The rearrangement links TRBV7-8 to TRBJ2-1; TRBD2 might be the D (6 bases). The CDR3 consists of 15 residues. V was trimmed by 5 bases and J by 8 bases, leaving 19 bases between them. Germline V gives CDR1 SGHVS, CDR2 FQNEAQ. CDR3 sequence reads: CASSTRLREFYEQFF. As DNA, the CDR3 is TGTGCCAGCAGCACACGCCTACGGGAGTTTTATGAGCAGTTCTTC.

V gene TRBV5-1 combines with J gene TRBJ1-1, with D possibly being TRBD1 (6 bases). The CDR3 length is 16 residues. The V gene's germline CDR1 is SGHRS and CDR2 YFSETQ. Trimming stripped 2 bases from V and 4 bases from J, with 18 bases between. CDR3: CASSFSGARVGTEAFF. CDR3 bases: TGCGCCAGCAGCTTCTCAGGGGCGAGGGTGGGCACTGAAGCTTTCTTT.

This clone has only one observation. CDR3 sequence reads: CASSWGGKSYNEQFF. CDR3 coding DNA: TGTGCCAGCAGCTGGGGCGGGAAGTCCTACAATGAGCAGTTCTTC. The chain recombines TRBV5-5 with TRBJ2-1, with D perhaps TRBD2 (6 bases). The CDR3 sequence is 15 residues long. V lost 3 bases and J 1 base, leaving 11 bases between the germline ends. Germline V gene sequence: CDR1 SGHKS, CDR2 YYEKEE (reference sequence).

V gene TRBV28 combines with J gene TRBJ2-2; 8 nucleotides agree with TRBD2. This CDR3 has 15 amino acids. Germline V gene sequence: CDR1 MDHEN, CDR2 SYDVKM. V dropped 7 bases and J dropped 4; count of bases not matched to a gene: 8. CDR3 amino acids: CASTGLSGVTGELFF. CDR3 nucleotide sequence: TGTGCCAGCACGGGTCTTAGCGGGGTCACCGGGGAGCTGTTTTTT.

The chain's CDR3 is CAISGQGPGELFF. The CDR3 bases are TGTGCCATCAGTGGTCAGGGGCCCGGGGAGCTGTTTTTT. The chain combines TRBV10-3 with TRBJ2-2, with D possibly TRBD1 on 6 matching bases. The CDR3 is 13 residues long. V was trimmed by 4 bases and J by 6 bases, leaving 9 bases between them. Per germline, CDR1 ENHRY and CDR2 SYGVKD.

The chain is built from TRBV6-1 and TRBJ1-1, with 7 bases fitting TRBD1. This CDR3 has 14 residues. The V gene's germline CDR1 is MNHNS and CDR2 SASEGT. Trimming at V came to 4 bases and at J to 1 base, leaving 3 bases not matched to a gene. This CDR3 reads CASSVDRANTEAFF. CDR3 nucleotide sequence: TGTGCCAGCAGTGTCGACAGGGCGAACACTGAAGCTTTCTTT.

V is TRBV28 and J is TRBJ2-3; TRBD2 might be the D (5 bases). The CDR3 is 12 residues long. V was shortened by 5 bases and J by 6 bases, with 9 bases between the two germline ends. CDR1 is MDHEN and CDR2 is SYDVKM in the germline V gene. CDR3 region: CASSLATDTQYF. CDR3 coding DNA: TGTGCCAGCAGTCTAGCAACGGATACGCAGTATTTT.

The count of this clone is one. The V gene is TRBV4-1, the J gene TRBJ2-1; 11 bases match TRBD2. Germline V gene lookup returns CDR1 MGHRA and CDR2 YSYEKL. J lost 6 bases, V lost 6 bases, and 7 bases had no gene match. The length of the CDR3 is 15 residues. CDR3 loop: CASSRISGGANEQFF. CDR3 coding DNA: TGCGCCAGCAGTCGCATTAGCGGGGGGGCCAATGAGCAGTTCTTC.

This rearrangement joins TRBV13 to TRBJ2-1; D unresolved. Trimming took off 2 bases at V and 0 bases at J, with 8 bases between the two ends. The CDR3 sequence is 15 residues long. The germline gives CDR1 PRHDT, CDR2 FYEKMQ (reference sequence). CDR3: CASSLRSGSYNEQFF. The CDR3 nucleotides read TGTGCCAGCAGCTTACGGTCGGGCTCCTACAATGAGCAGTTCTTC.

This clone was recorded a few times. The chain employs TRBV6-5 and TRBJ1-2; the D is unclear. V was cut by 5 bases and J by 2 bases, with 9 bases left in between. This CDR3 comprises 13 residues. CDR1 is MNHEY, CDR2 SVGAGI, per germline. The CDR3 nucleotides are TGTGCCAGCAGTCTGGACGGAAACTATGGCTACACCTTC. Amino acids: CASSLDGNYGYTF.

The V call is TRBV10-3, the J call TRBJ1-3; the match to TRBD1 covers 11 bases. V shed 5 bases, J shed 5 bases, and the junction held 8 bases outside the gene matches. The CDR3 has 16 residues. CDR1 and CDR2 (germline): ENHRY, SYGVKD. This CDR3 reads CAISSRDRGIRNTIYF. In DNA form, the CDR3 reads TGTGCCATCAGTTCCCGGGACAGGGGGATCAGAAACACCATATATTTT.

V and J are TRBV2 and TRBJ2-3, with 7 bases identical to TRBD2. Germline V CDR1 and CDR2: SNHLY, FYNNEI. V trimming: 8 bases; J trimming: 2 bases; junction bases outside the gene matches: 10. There are 15 residues in the CDR3. CDR3 coding DNA: TGTGCCAGCCGGGGCCTAGCGGCTTACACAGATACGCAGTATTTT. It codes for CASRGLAAYTDTQYF.

This clone was seen a single time. The chain carries TRBV19 and TRBJ2-3; 9 bases line up with TRBD2. Germline lookup yields CDR1 LNHDA and CDR2 SQIVND (reference sequence). This CDR3 is built from 19 residues. Trimming took 3 bases from V and 6 from J; bases not matched to a gene: 19. CDR3 nucleotides: TGTGCCAGTAGTATGGGGAGGCTAGCGGGGAAGAAAAACAAGGATACGCAGTATTTT. It encodes CASSMGRLAGKKNKDTQYF.

This chain uses TRBV7-8 with TRBJ2-1; a possible D gene is TRBD2 (6 bases). The germline V and J ends were trimmed by 0 bases and 8 bases, with 17 bases remaining between them. Germline loops: CDR1 SGHVS, CDR2 FQNEAQ. CDR3 length: 16 amino acids. CDR3 DNA: TGTGCCAGCAGCTTAGCGCGGAGGGGCCAAAGGGATGAGCAGTTCTTC. Translating gives CASSLARRGQRDEQFF.

In its sample, this clone was seen a few times. The genes are TRBV11-2 and TRBJ2-3, with D perhaps given as TRBD1 or TRBD2 (5 bases each). V lost 3 bases to trimming and J lost 4 bases, with 23 bases between them. Germline V gene sequence: CDR1 SGHAT, CDR2 FQNNGV. This CDR3 comprises 18 residues. The CDR3 DNA sequence: TGTGCCAGCAGCTTGGCCTTACCGGGACCGAGAACGCCAGATACGCAGTATTTT. It encodes CASSLALPGPRTPDTQYF. Full variable domain (missing parts from reference TRBV11-2 and TRBJ2-3): EAGVAQSPRYKIIEKRQSVAFWCNPISGHATLYWYQQILGQGPKLLIQFQNNGVVDDSQLPKDRFSAERLKGVDSTLKIQPAKLEDSAVYLCASSLALPGPRTPDTQYFGPGTRLTVL.

This chain connects TRBV6-1 to TRBJ2-6; unclear D gene. Trimming stripped 0 bases from V and 2 bases from J, with 8 bases between. CDR3 length equals 16 residues. Per the germline V gene, CDR1 is MNHNS and CDR2 is SASEGT. CDR3 bases: TGTGCCAGCAGTGAAGCATTCAGCGCTGGGGCCAACGTCCTGACTTTC. Its translation: CASSEAFSAGANVLTF.

This chain connects TRBV27 to TRBJ2-1; D remains ambiguous. V lost 5 bases, J lost 6 bases, and 8 bases lay in between. The CDR3 is 12 amino acids. CDR1 and CDR2 from the germline V gene are MNHEY and SMNVEV (reference sequence). The CDR3 coding sequence is TGTGCCAGCAGTCTCGACCCCAATGAGCAGTTCTTC. Its protein product is CASSLDPNEQFF.

The rearrangement uses TRBV6-5 and TRBJ2-2; D unresolved. The germline gives CDR1 MNHEY, CDR2 SVGAGI. V dropped 0 bases and J dropped 8 bases, with 13 bases sitting between them. There are 15 residues in the CDR3. The CDR3 DNA is TGTGCCAGCAGTTACTCATTTACTTCAAGGGGGGAGCTGTTTTTT. It yields the protein CASSYSFTSRGELFF.

The chain is built from TRBV28 and TRBJ2-3, with no clear D. This CDR3 has 12 amino acids. V lost 6 bases and J lost 8, with 12 bases in between. From germline, CDR1 is MDHEN and CDR2 SYDVKM. The CDR3 coding sequence is TGTGCCAGCAGGGCCCTCCAGGTTACGCAGTATTTT. Translation: CASRALQVTQYF.

The chain joins TRBV11-1 to TRBJ2-5; D may be TRBD1 or TRBD2 (5 bases each). The V gene lost 2 bases and the J gene lost 4 bases, with 17 bases spanning the gap. The CDR3 runs to 16 residues. Germline V gene data show CDR1 as SGHAT and CDR2 as FQDESV (reference sequence). The CDR3 region is CASSLRPGPPRETQYF. The DNA of the CDR3 is TGTGCCAGCAGCTTAAGGCCGGGGCCCCCCCGAGAGACCCAGTACTTC.

The rearrangement joins TRBV6-6 to TRBJ2-7; D tentatively reads TRBD1 or TRBD2 (6 bases each). Germline V gives CDR1 MNHNY, CDR2 SVGAGI (reference sequence). The ends were cut back, 3 bases at V and 3 bases at J, with 9 bases in the middle. This CDR3 contains 13 residues. This CDR3 reads CASSYGGLYEQYF. CDR3 nucleotides: TGTGCCAGCAGTTATGGGGGGCTCTACGAGCAGTACTTC.

The chain joins TRBV5-1 to TRBJ2-4, with 16 bases fitting TRBD2. The germline gives CDR1 SGHRS, CDR2 YFSETQ. J lost 14 bases, V lost 4 bases, and 6 bases had no gene match. The CDR3 has 14 residues. This chain's CDR3 is CASSPGLAGGPKYF. The CDR3 DNA sequence: TGCGCCAGCAGCCCGGGACTAGCGGGAGGGCCGAAGTACTTC.

V gene TRBV28 combines with J gene TRBJ1-2, with 9 bases lining up with TRBD1. V was pared by 5 bases and J by 8 bases, with 9 bases of the junction left unmatched. Germline CDR1 MDHEN, CDR2 SYDVKM. The CDR3 covers 14 residues. The DNA of the CDR3 is TGTGCCAGCAGTATCAGGACAGGGGTATGGGGCTACACCTTC. Translated: CASSIRTGVWGYTF.

The rearrangement joins TRBV29-1 to TRBJ2-2, with 8 bases matching TRBD1. This CDR3 has 14 amino acids. In germline, CDR1 is SQVTM, CDR2 ANQGSEA. J was trimmed by 5 bases and V by 1 base; bases with no gene match: 3. For the CDR3, the DNA is TGCAGCGTTGAAGGGACAGGGTTTACCGGGGAGCTGTTTTTT. Translated: CSVEGTGFTGELFF.

The rearrangement joins TRBV20-1 to TRBJ2-1, with D possibly being TRBD2 (6 bases). Germline V gene sequence: CDR1 DFQATT, CDR2 SNEGSKA (reference sequence). Trimming stripped 3 bases from V and 7 bases from J, with 7 bases between. The CDR3 is 11 amino acids. In DNA, the CDR3 is TGCAGTGCTAGCGGGAGAAATGAGCAGTTCTTC. It translates to CSASGRNEQFF.

The chain uses TRBV2 and TRBJ1-5; D not resolved. V dropped 3 bases and J dropped 11 bases, with 8 bases sitting between them. This CDR3 has 11 amino acids. Per germline, CDR1 SNHLY and CDR2 FYNNEI. CDR3 sequence (DNA): TGTGCCAGCAGTGACGGGTGGTCCCAGCATTTT. Translating gives CASSDGWSQHF.